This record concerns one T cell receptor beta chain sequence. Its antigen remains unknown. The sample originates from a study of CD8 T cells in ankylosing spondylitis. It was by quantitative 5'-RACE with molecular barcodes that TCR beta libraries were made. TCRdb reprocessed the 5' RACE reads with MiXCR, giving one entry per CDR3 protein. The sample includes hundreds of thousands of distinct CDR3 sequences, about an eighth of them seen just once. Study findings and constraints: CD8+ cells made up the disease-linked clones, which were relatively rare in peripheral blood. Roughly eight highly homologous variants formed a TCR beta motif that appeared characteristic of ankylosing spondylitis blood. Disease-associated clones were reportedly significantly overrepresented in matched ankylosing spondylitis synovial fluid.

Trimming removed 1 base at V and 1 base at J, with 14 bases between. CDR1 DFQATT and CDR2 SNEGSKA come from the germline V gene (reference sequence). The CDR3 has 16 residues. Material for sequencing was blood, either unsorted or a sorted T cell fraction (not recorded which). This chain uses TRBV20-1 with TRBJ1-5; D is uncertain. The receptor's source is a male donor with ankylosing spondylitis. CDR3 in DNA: TGCAGTGCTAGAGTCGCCCGACCTGTCAGCAATCAGCCCCAGCATTTT. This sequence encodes CSARVARPVSNQPQHF.